This T cell receptor beta chain was retrieved from a study of cytomegalovirus exposure and HLA in healthy donors (dated by TCRdb to 2015 to 2018). For the study in its entirety: An earlier analysis of some 620 of the donors reported around 280 Gb of sequence data and 117 million unique TCR beta sequences obtained from about 180 million T cells. Four to six DR-DQ haplotypes were handled as single units for association and clustering, since linkage in the cohort was strong. Every discovery cohort repertoire had been produced on one sequencing platform. The T cell repertoires of some 700 subjects were profiled by immunosequencing and related to cytomegalovirus serostatus. HLA typing included class I and class II loci at four-digit resolution. A later analysis re-analyzed previously published TCR beta repertoires from 550 to 700 donors and added high-resolution HLA genotyping to study TCR occurrence patterns. The genetic ancestry cluster associated with self-reported Caucasian donors included 80% to 90% of the roughly 400 genotyped donors. The study aimed to test whether cataloging public T cell receptors could reveal signatures of past pathogen exposure. Roughly 300 gigabases of sequencing data and approximately 85 million unique TCR sequences were included in an early release covering about 600 HLA-typed donors. A separate validation cohort of about 110 different subjects was used in addition to the 666-subject first cohort. Donor age, sex, ethnicity and CMV serostatus were compiled together with the repertoire data. Rather than drawing on any new phenotypic data, the later analysis identified candidate immune exposures from TCR beta sequences and the way those sequences occurred across donors. To decide whether each TCR beta V gene segment behaved as functional or pseudogenic, an earlier analysis of fewer than 750 of the donors relied on high-throughput TCR beta sequencing. To predict cytomegalovirus infection status, the study brought together high-throughput TCR immunosequencing, statistical association of individual TCRs with disease status, and machine learning. Genome-wide SNP genotypes for about 60% of the 666 donors were used in a later genetic analysis, which treated that subset as a discovery cohort. Among 350 to 400 genotyped donors of the cohort, an average of around 240,000 unique TCR beta nucleotide sequences were sequenced per donor, roughly a sixth of them non-productive. The number of typed donors differed by locus: about 620-630 for A, B, C, DRB1 and DQB1; approximately 530 for DQA1; approximately 610 for DPA1; and around 450 for DPB1. Study-wide conclusions, independent of this receptor: An association between a missense DCLRE1C variant and V-gene and J-gene trimming of TCR beta chains was found in a later genetic analysis and replicated in an independent cohort. Roughly uniform sequencing depth across donors was assumed in presence/absence analyses, although this assumption may not hold. A group of highly shared sequence variants was considered likely to be a technical artifact of the sequencing pipeline. A few of the identified cytomegalovirus-associated TCR beta chains were confirmed in vitro to be specific for cytomegalovirus antigens. Across donors, most TCR sequences were observed very rarely, whereas some public TCRs were present in many individuals. According to a later analysis, TCR association rates differed among HLA loci, with DRB1 alleles showing the most associated TCRs and HLA-C alleles showing the fewest. CMV serostatus was the only immune exposure information available for the cohort. In this cohort, only TCR beta chains were sequenced, and detectable features were limited by the absence of alpha or paired-chain data. A later analysis reported that several top co-occurrence clusters appeared linked to parvovirus B19, influenza, CMV and Epstein-Barr virus. A later analysis found that HLA-associated TCR beta chains were more clonally expanded and had lower generation probabilities than equally common non-associated chains. When HLA alleles, especially DR and DQ, strongly co-occurred, TCR associations were difficult to assign to individual alleles. Broadly in line with IMGT annotations, most TCR beta V segments showed up in productive rearrangements about 87% or about 30% of the time in an earlier analysis of 450 to 750 of the donors. According to a later genetic analysis, donors in an Asian-associated ancestry cluster had fewer N-insertions in productive TCRs than the approximately 630-donor mean. Correlated functional status among segregating V segments might reflect linkage disequilibrium, but an unknown experimental factor could not be ruled out. Because the 87-base-pair reads could not distinguish some IMGT-functional V segments, including TRBV6-2 and TRBV6-3, those segments were excluded. The earlier analysis of 587 of the donors excluded 15 to 20 rarely observed V segments, including chromosome 9 orphons, because counts were too low. According to the authors, the approach could potentially be generalized to other disease states and immunological phenotypes. A further reported finding was that TCR beta sequences accurately predicted the HLA-A and HLA-B alleles for most subjects in the first cohort. HLA typing was unavailable for some donors at each locus, so association tests used only the typed subset. According to a later analysis, most CMV-associated TCR beta chains appeared to be HLA-restricted, and the HLA associations seemed to be driven largely by CMV exposure. A later analysis associated about 17,000 TCR beta sequences with specific HLA alleles at a false discovery rate of 0.05. A total of 164 TCR beta chains were listed by the study as associated with cytomegalovirus. Cytomegalovirus status was reported to be diagnosed by the classifier with high specificity and sensitivity in both the original and validation cohorts.

A remark on this clone: There is no known antigen for this receptor. Base qualities are not provided; no much larger clone lies one nucleotide away.

The cohort comprised hundreds of healthy bone marrow donors. Cohort members were all nominally healthy when sampled, although unrecorded immune exposures were likely present. The donor was CMV seronegative and belonged to the group of 350 or so seronegative cohort members. A peripheral blood sample was collected from each donor, and TCR beta sequencing was performed on peripheral blood mononuclear cells. The Qiagen DNeasy Blood Extraction Kit was used to extract genomic DNA from the blood cell samples. Library preparation employed the immunoSEQ multiplex PCR assay. For the multiplex PCR, a mixture combining 60 forward primers for TCR Vbeta segments and 13 reverse primers for TCR Jbeta segments was used. Amplification of the CDR3 region of rearranged TCR beta genes was performed with a multiplex PCR assay on genomic DNA. The amplified TCR beta libraries were sequenced on the Illumina HiSeq System as 87-base-pair reads. Turning to the authors' computational methods: A later analysis tallied 75 million to 95 million unique TCR beta chains across the 660 or so repertoires, and some 10 million of those chains were shared by two or more donors. Raw reads were error-corrected and collapsed into unique sequences by a nearest-neighbor algorithm in which closely related sequences were merged to remove PCR and sequencing errors. CDR3 sequences were aligned to IMGT reference sequences to assign V, D and J gene segments. For a sequence to be retained, a match of at least six nucleotides was required to both a V gene segment and a J gene segment. Rearrangements were classified as productive when the CDR3 lacked stop codons and remained in frame with V and J, and all other rearrangements were classified as non-productive. CDR3 was defined by IMGT convention, running from the second conserved V-encoded cysteine to the conserved J-encoded phenylalanine. The earlier analysis of 587 of the donors excluded any sequence lacking an unambiguous match to a single V gene segment. In an earlier analysis of approximately 560 of the donors, a V segment was called functional when productive rearrangements were above 56.7%, and segregating when the standard deviation between donors exceeded 5%. A statistical classification framework was developed to diagnose cytomegalovirus status using the catalog of TCR beta chain sequences. V and J gene assignment, in a later analysis, came from comparing TCR nucleotide sequences with IMGT/GENE-DB human TR gene sequences. The TCRdist pipeline was used in a later analysis to assign CDR3 sequences and most-parsimonious VDJ recombination scenarios. In a later analysis, every TCR beta chain was defined by the combination of its CDR3 amino acid sequence and its V-gene family, and reads without a unique V-gene family were dropped. In a later analysis, a few hundred highly shared, low-generation-probability nucleotide sequences were removed to address suspected cross-contamination and a sequencing artifact. In a later analysis, a clonal expansion index for each public chain was calculated from normalized within-repertoire ranks of inferred template counts. A later analysis computed generation probabilities with a VDJ recombination model fitted to out-of-frame rearrangements, and checked the results against IGoR. A later analysis scored TCR-TCR, TCR-HLA and TCR-CMV co-occurrence with hypergeometric tests, applying a repertoire-size bias correction to TCR pairs. In a later analysis, false discovery rates were estimated by permuting HLA or CMV assignments 20 times. In a later analysis, co-occurring TCRs were grouped with DBSCAN, and TCRdist sequence similarity was added when clustering was performed within HLA-allele-positive subsets. For co-occurrence clustering, repertoires with fewer than 30,000 or more than 120,000 public chains were excluded, along with 4 to 6 repertoires with anomalous nucleotide sharing. TCRdb took this table from immuneACCESS and kept in-frame rearrangements with V and J called. Such tables lack part of the clones; where checked against another copy, unresolved V genes explain under half of the gap, and the rest is unexplained. D and trimming come from the DNA, and the V and J calls and clone size come from that table. In all, the sample holds 100,000 or so clones, and about 83% of those were seen once. The ten biggest clones cover under 6.5% of the sample.

For this chain, trimming is 5 bases at the V end and 3 bases at the J end, and the number of junction bases without a gene match is 7. The germline V gene yields SGHAT for CDR1 and FQNNGV for CDR2. From the cysteine up to the phenylalanine, the CDR3 has a length of 14 residues. Of all the DNA, just the CDR3 is kept, 42 bases in frame from base 1. The material sequenced was PBMCs. This TCR was sampled from a man between 18 and 29 years old in good health and CMV-seronegative. The chain employs TRBV11-2 and TRBJ2-7; TRBD1 lines up with 7 middle nucleotides. The CDR3 protein: CASSVGGQFYEQYF. The nucleotide sequence is TGTGCCAGCAGCGTAGGGGGACAGTTCTACGAGCAGTACTTC.